This T cell receptor (beta chain) was recovered during a study of CD8+CD57+ T cells in acquired aplastic anemia (dated by TCRdb to the late 2010s). With regard to the full study: A mean of approximately 3 ug of DNA, ranging from roughly 0.19 to 27.4 ug, was extracted from sorted CD4+ and CD8+ cells. A CD8+CD57+ expansion meant a frequency higher than the mean frequency seen in healthy subjects. General findings and caveats noted by the study authors: Patients and healthy controls showed no significant difference in CD8+ Simpson's diversity (P=0.060). Roughly 30 CD8+ CDR3 sequences were found to be shared between patients and controls, but these sequences appeared to be highly expressed in patients and within the immunodominant clones of the patients.

Of note for this clonotype: What antigen it recognizes has not been identified. No per-base quality is available; no much larger clone lies one base away.

Expansion of CD8+CD57+ cells had been shown by flow cytometry in the patients chosen for sequencing. Every patient had severe acquired aplastic anemia, diagnosed using the International Study of Aplastic Anemia and Agranulocytosis and Camitta criteria. At the time blood was sampled, none of the patients had received any therapy. In the study, sorted CD4+ and CD8+ blood T cells from patients with severe aplastic anemia and from healthy subjects underwent deep sequencing of TCR repertoires. Patients were enrolled under clinicaltrials.gov protocols 00001620, 01623167, 00001397, 00071045, 00081523 and 00961064 in the USA. Ficoll-Paque density gradient centrifugation was used to isolate peripheral blood mononuclear cells. Before DNA was extracted, CD4+ and CD8+ T cells were sorted using either FACS or magnetic beads. The CDR3, from cysteine to phenylalanine, totals 14 residues. CDR3 DNA only is kept here, 42 bases in frame from base 1. The germline V gene provides CDR1 ENHRY and CDR2 SYGVKD. V is cut by 7 bases and J by 5 bases, and the space between the germline ends is 15 bases.

TCR beta VDJ combination and CDR3 sequence profiling used genomic DNA as the template. An Illumina HiSeq 2000 was used for TCR repertoire sequencing. The authors' pipeline ran thus. Repertoire assessment relied on Simpson's diversity index, CDR3 size and DJ length profiles, and TRBV/TRBJ rearrangement plots. The immunodominant clone was defined as the most abundant DNA sequence in deep sequencing data. CDR3 amino acid sequences were checked for sharing across subjects and were also compared against the VDJdb database and published repertoires. TCRdb ran its own pipeline on the public reads, namely fastp trimming at Q25 and MiXCR clone calling, and kept in-frame beta chains. Each entry merges the rows of one CDR3 protein and shows their most common DNA and genes. The V and J calls come from TCRdb's annotation, not from the publication. This sample comprises 80,000 or so distinct CDR3 sequences, roughly 70% of them detected only once. The top ten clonotypes cover approximately 78% of the sample.

This clonotype originated in a human donor with aplastic anemia. Recombination joined TRBV10-3 with TRBJ2-1; there is no confident call for the D gene. What was sequenced was sorted CD4+, CD8+, or CD8+CD57+ T cells (not recorded which) from PBMCs. The DNA sequence follows: TGTGCCATCACGGGTTCTCCGGAGCACAATGAGCAGTTCTTC. Translation gives CAITGSPEHNEQFF.